This passage covers 7 T cell receptor beta chains from one sample sequenced in a study of T-cell memory formation after mild COVID-19. TCRdb passed the 5' RACE reads through MiXCR, listing each CDR3 protein once. The repertoire holds 300,000 to 400,000 distinct CDR3 sequences, with approximately 16% as singletons. Specimen: PBMCs or a T cell subset sorted from them (not recorded which). The receptor source for this set is a man younger than 35 who had mild COVID-19 (a few samples of this study predate the infection). Cell type and time point are not known.

This clonotype showed up just a few times. This chain links TRBV7-2 with TRBJ1-4; D is ambiguous. The germline gives CDR1 SGHTA, CDR2 FQGNSA. V was clipped by 7 bases and J by 2 bases, with 11 bases between them. The CDR3 length is 14 residues. The CDR3 spells CASKYGATNEKLFF. CDR3 coding DNA: TGTGCCAGCAAATACGGAGCCACTAATGAAAAACTGTTTTTT.

The V call is TRBV20-1, the J call TRBJ2-5; 7 bases line up with TRBD2. Per the germline V gene, CDR1 is DFQATT and CDR2 is SNEGSKA (reference sequence). The CDR3 sequence is 14 residues long. The trim removed 1 base at V and 1 base at J, leaving 3 bases unmatched. The CDR3 loop reads CSARAGGVQETQYF. DNA for the CDR3: TGCAGTGCTAGAGCGGGGGGTGTCCAAGAGACCCAGTACTTC.

There are many counts of this clonotype. This chain connects TRBV5-1 to TRBJ2-1, with unresolved D. V shed 0 bases and J shed 0 bases, with 7 bases lying between them. The germline CDR1 and CDR2 sequences are SGHRS and YFSETQ. This CDR3 comprises 15 residues. The CDR3 coding sequence is TGCGCCAGCAGCTTGGCGGCTTCCTCCTACAATGAGCAGTTCTTC. It yields the protein CASSLAASSYNEQFF.

The chain uses TRBV4-2 and TRBJ2-5; 15 positions agree with TRBD2. J gave up 1 base and V 5 bases, and 11 bases lay outside the gene matches. CDR1 is LGHNA, CDR2 YNFKEQ, per germline. The CDR3 spans 19 residues. The CDR3 here is CASSAVRTSGGASQETQYF. The CDR3 DNA is TGTGCCAGCAGCGCGGTCCGGACTAGCGGGGGGGCATCCCAAGAGACCCAGTACTTC.

The chain couples TRBV20-1 to TRBJ1-1, with 8 bases fitting TRBD1. The CDR3 consists of 15 residues. V lost 2 bases and J lost 4; bases outside the gene matches: 9. Germline loops: CDR1 DFQATT, CDR2 SNEGSKA (reference sequence). The CDR3, as DNA: TGCAGTGCTAGAAACGAGGACAGGGAGCGCACTGAAGCTTTCTTT. Translating gives CSARNEDRERTEAFF.

This clonotype has more than one count but fewer than ten. J is TRBJ2-1 and V is TRBV7-3, with TRBD1 identical over 7 bases. CDR1 and CDR2 from the germline V gene are SGHTA and FQGTGA. The CDR3 is 16 residues long. J gave up 4 bases and V 5 bases, and 11 bases lay outside the gene matches. The DNA of the CDR3 is TGTGCCAGCAGCCCACAGGGGTGGTTGGGATACAATGAGCAGTTCTTC. It codes for CASSPQGWLGYNEQFF.

The chain combines TRBV23-1 with TRBJ2-7; D is unclear. TRBV23-1 is designated an ORF whose function remains uncertain. The CDR3 has 12 amino acids. With 0 bases removed from V and 5 bases from J, the gap between germline ends came to 5 bases. For the CDR3, the DNA is TGCGCCAGCAGTCAATCATGCCACGAGCAGTACTTC. Protein product: CASSQSCHEQYF.